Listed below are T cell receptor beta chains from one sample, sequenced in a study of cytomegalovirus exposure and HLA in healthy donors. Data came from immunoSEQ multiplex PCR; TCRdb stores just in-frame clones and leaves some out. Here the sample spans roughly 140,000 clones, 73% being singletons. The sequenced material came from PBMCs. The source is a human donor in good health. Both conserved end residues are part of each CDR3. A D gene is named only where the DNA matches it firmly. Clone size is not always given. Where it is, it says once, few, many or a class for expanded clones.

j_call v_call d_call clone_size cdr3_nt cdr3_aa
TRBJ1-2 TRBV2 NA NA TGTGCCAGCAACGACCCAGGATCCTATGGCTACACCTTC CASNDPGSYGYTF
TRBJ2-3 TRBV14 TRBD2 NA TGTGCCAGCAGCCACTTGACTAGCGGGGGGGCATATACGCAGTATTTT CASSHLTSGGAYTQYF
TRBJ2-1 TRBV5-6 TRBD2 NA TGTGCCAGCAGCCCCTTAGCGGGAAATGAGCAGTTCTTC CASSPLAGNEQFF
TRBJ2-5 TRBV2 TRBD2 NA TGTGCCAGCAGATGGACTAGCGGGGGGGCCAGGATCCAGGAGACCCAGTACTTC CASRWTSGGARIQETQYF
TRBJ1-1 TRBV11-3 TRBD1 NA TGTGCCAGCAGCCTGCGGACAGGGGGTAGCGCTGAAGCTTTCTTT CASSLRTGGSAEAFF
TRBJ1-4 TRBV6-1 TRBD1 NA TGTGCCAGCAGTGAAGGTGTGGGACAGGGACGGGAAAAACTGTTTTTT CASSEGVGQGREKLFF
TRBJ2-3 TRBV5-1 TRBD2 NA TGCGCCAGCAGCCGTAGCGGGTCTAGCACAGATACGCAGTATTTT CASSRSGSSTDTQYF
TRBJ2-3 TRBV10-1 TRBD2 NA TGCGCCACAGCACGGGGACTAGTGTCAGATACGCAGTATTTT CATARGLVSDTQYF
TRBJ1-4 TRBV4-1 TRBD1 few TGCGCCAGCAGCCCGGGGGACAGGGACAATGAAAAACTGTTTTTT CASSPGDRDNEKLFF
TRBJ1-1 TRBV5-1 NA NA TGCGCCAGCAGCTCCACCACAGGGTCGCACACTGAAGCTTTCTTT CASSSTTGSHTEAFF
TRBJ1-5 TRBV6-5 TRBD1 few TGTGCCAGCAGTTTTGTCGGGACAGGCAATCAGCCCCAGCATTTT CASSFVGTGNQPQHF
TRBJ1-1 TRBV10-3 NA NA TGTGCCTCAAAACAGGGTTGGGACACTGAAGCTTTCTTT CASKQGWDTEAFF
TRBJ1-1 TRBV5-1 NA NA TGCGCCAGCAGCTTGGCCGACAGGAACACTGAAGCTTTCTTT CASSLADRNTEAFF
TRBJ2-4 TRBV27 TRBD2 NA TGTGCCAGCGGGAGGGCCAGGGACATTCAGTACTTC CASGRARDIQYF
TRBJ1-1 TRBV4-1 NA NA TGCGCCAGCAGCCATCCGGGGAACACTGAAGCTTTCTTT CASSHPGNTEAFF
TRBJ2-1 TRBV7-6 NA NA TGTGCCAGCAGCATGGTTGGGGACTTTTACAATGAGCAGTTCTTC CASSMVGDFYNEQFF
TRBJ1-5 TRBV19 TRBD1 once TGTGCCAGTAGTATTCCGGTGGGACAGCTACTCAATCAGCCCCAGCATTTT CASSIPVGQLLNQPQHF
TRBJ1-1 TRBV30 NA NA TGTGCCTGGAGGGAGAGGAGGGACACTGAAGCTTTCTTT CAWRERRDTEAFF
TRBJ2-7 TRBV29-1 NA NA TGCAGCGTTGATGGCATCTCCCCCTACGAGCAGTACTTC CSVDGISPYEQYF
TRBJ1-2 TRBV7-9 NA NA TGTGCCAGCACCCGGGGGGCACTATATGGCTACACCTTC CASTRGALYGYTF
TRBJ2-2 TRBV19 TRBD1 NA TGTGCCAGTAGTTCGGGACAGGGGGCTGGCACCGGGGAGCTGTTTTTT CASSSGQGAGTGELFF
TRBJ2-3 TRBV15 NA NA TGTGCCACCAGCGACAACCTGGGGGGGCGAACAGATACGCAGTATTTT CATSDNLGGRTDTQYF
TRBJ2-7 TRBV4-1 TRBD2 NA TGCGCCAGCTCGCTGCGGGAGTCCAACGAGCAGTACTTC CASSLRESNEQYF
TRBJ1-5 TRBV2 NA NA TGTGCCAGCAGTGAACTAGTCGGGGGAAGTCAGCCCCAGCATTTT CASSELVGGSQPQHF
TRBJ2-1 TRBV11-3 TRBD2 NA TGTGCCAGCAGCCGTAGTCCGGGAGGGCCTCGGGAGCAGTTCTTC CASSRSPGGPREQFF
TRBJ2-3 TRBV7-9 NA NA TGTGCCAGCAGCCCCCGCGGCACAGATACGCAGTATTTT CASSPRGTDTQYF
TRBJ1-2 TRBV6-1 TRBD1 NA TGTGCCAGCAGTACGACAGGGGGCTGGGGCTACACCTTC CASSTTGGWGYTF
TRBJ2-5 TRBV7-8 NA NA TGTGCCAGCAGCCCCGGTGGGCGAGAGACCCAGTACTTC CASSPGGRETQYF
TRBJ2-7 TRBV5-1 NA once TGCGCCAGCAGCCCGTCCCTCCCCGAGCAGTACTTC CASSPSLPEQYF
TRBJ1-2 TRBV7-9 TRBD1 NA TGTGCCAGCAGCTTAGCGTCGGCAGGGGGTGCCTATGGCTACACCTTC CASSLASAGGAYGYTF
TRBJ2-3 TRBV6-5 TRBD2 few TGTGCCAGCAGTTGGACTAGCGGGGGGGCAGATACGCAGTATTTT CASSWTSGGADTQYF
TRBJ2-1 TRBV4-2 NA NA TGTGCCAGCAGCCAGCACCTAGACGTCGATGAGCAGTTCTTC CASSQHLDVDEQFF
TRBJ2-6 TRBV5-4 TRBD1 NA TGTGCCAGCAGCTTGTCGGGGACAGCTGGGGCCAACGTCCTGACTTTC CASSLSGTAGANVLTF
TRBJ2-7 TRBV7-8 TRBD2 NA TGTGCCAGCAGCTTAGTACTAGCGGGAAGCTACGAGCAGTACTTC CASSLVLAGSYEQYF
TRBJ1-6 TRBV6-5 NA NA TGTGCCAGCAGTTACTCAAGAGGAGCTGGCGTCCTCCACTTT CASSYSRGAGVLHF
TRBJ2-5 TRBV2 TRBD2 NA TGTGCCAGCGCCATTGGGTCGGGAGGGACCCAGTACTTC CASAIGSGGTQYF
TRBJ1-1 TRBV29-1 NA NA TGCAGCGTTGTTCGGACAGCGAACACTGAAGCTTTCTTT CSVVRTANTEAFF
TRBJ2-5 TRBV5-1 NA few TGCGCCAGCAGGGTTCCGCGGGGCTCTTTCGGCGAGACCCAGTACTTC CASRVPRGSFGETQYF
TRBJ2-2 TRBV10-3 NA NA TGTGCCATCAGTGAGTCTCAGGGAATCGCCGGGGAGCTGTTTTTT CAISESQGIAGELFF
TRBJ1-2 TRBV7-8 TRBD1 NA TGTGCCAGCAGCTTACCCTCCGGGACAGGGGATGCCTATGGCTACACCTTC CASSLPSGTGDAYGYTF
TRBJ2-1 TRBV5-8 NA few TGTGCCAGCAGCTTGTTTCAGGGGTTGGATGAGCAGTTCTTC CASSLFQGLDEQFF
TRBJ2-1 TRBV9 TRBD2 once TGTGCCAGCAGCGTGACTAGCGGGAGGGCAAGTGAGCAGTTCTTC CASSVTSGRASEQFF
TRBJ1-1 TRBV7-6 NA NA TGTGCCAGCAGCTTAGGGGGGGACACTGAAGCTTTCTTT CASSLGGDTEAFF
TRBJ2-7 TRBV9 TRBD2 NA TGTGCCAGCAGCCGGGGGGGGATTGGGTCCTACGAGCAGTACTTC CASSRGGIGSYEQYF
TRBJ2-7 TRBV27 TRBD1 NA TGTGCCAGCCGGGACAGCGCCTACGAGCAGTACTTC CASRDSAYEQYF